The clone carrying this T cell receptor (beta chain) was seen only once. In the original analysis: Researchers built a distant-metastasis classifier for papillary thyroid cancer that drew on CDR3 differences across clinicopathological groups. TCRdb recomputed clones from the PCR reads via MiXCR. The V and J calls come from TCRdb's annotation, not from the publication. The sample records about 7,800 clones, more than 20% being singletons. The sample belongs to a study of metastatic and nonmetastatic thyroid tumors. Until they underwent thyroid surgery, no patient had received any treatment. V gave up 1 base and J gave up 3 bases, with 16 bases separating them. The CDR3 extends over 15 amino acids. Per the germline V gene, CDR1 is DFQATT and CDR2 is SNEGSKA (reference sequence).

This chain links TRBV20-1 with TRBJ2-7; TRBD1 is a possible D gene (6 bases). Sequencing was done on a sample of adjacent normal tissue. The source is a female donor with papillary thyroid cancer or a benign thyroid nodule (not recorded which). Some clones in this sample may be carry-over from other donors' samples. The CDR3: CSARVGTGYIYEQYF. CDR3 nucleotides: TGCAGTGCTAGAGTGGGAACAGGGTACATCTACGAGCAGTACTTC.